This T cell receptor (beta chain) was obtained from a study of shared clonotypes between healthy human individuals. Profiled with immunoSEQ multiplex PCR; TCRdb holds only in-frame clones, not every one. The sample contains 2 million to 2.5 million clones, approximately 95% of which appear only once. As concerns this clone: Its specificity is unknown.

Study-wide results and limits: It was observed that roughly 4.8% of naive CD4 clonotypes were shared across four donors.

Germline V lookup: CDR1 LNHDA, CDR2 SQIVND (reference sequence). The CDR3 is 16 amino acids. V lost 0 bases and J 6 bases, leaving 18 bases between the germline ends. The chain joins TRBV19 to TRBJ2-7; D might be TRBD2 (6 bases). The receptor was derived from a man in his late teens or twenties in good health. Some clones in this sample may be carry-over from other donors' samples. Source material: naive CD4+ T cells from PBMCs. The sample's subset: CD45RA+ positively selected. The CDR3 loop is CASSIDLKRGAVEQYF. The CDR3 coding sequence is TGTGCCAGTAGTATAGATCTTAAACGCGGGGCGGTCGAGCAGTACTTC.